The 22 T cell receptor beta chains given below trace back to one sample, sequenced in a study of tumor-infiltrating lymphocytes in primary liver carcinoma. A primer matching the constant region was used to make TCR beta cDNA from 450 to 500 ng of total RNA. Nested multiplex PCR, run for three rounds with slightly modified ARM-PCR, yielded TCR beta libraries. The study ran its first two PCR rounds for nine to eleven cycles each, using TRBV1-TRBV30 forward primers and a C-beta reverse primer. TCRdb processed the multiplex PCR reads anew with MiXCR; each CDR3 protein has one entry. The sample has 95,000 to 100,000 distinct CDR3 sequences, about 70% seen once; the top ten hold roughly an eighth. Scientists recovered RNA and DNA together from roughly 20-30 mg of unsorted bulk tissue. Sequencing was done on a sample of liver tumor tissue from sampling region 2. Subset here: tumor region T2, inferior pole. These receptors were taken from a woman aged 60-75 years with primary liver carcinoma and hepatitis B virus infection.

This clonotype was picked up one time. This rearrangement joins TRBV29-1 to TRBJ2-4; D uncertain. The CDR3 covers 12 residues. Germline V gene data show CDR1 as SQVTM and CDR2 as ANQGSEA. CDR3 residues: CNIRIVGYIQYF. CDR3 DNA: TGCAACATCAGAATCGTGGGGTACATTCAGTACTTC.

About this clonotype itself: With a much larger clone just one base away, this may be a read error. The CDR3 protein is CVLHRGAGELFF. CDR3 coding DNA: TGTGTCCTCCACAGGGGGGCCGGGGAGCTGTTTTTT. The rearrangement joins TRBV30 to TRBJ2-2, with 8 nucleotides matching TRBD1. The CDR3 is 12 residues long. The germline gives CDR1 GTSNPN, CDR2 SVGIG (reference sequence).

Turning to this clonotype: This clone may be a read error of a much larger clone one base away. Because the CDR3 is missing its conserved closing phenylalanine or tryptophan, this is likely a read error. In nucleotides, the CDR3 is TGTGCCAGCAGCTTAGGACTAGCGGGCCCCTCTGGGGCCAACGTCCTGACTTCC. Amino acid sequence: CASSLGLAGPSGANVLTS. The V call is TRBV7-9, the J call TRBJ2-6; 10 bases match TRBD2. The CDR3 has 18 residues. The germline V gene encodes CDR1 SEHNR and CDR2 FQNEAQ (reference sequence). V shed 1 base, J shed 0 bases, and the junction held 3 bases outside the gene matches.

This clonotype was picked up many times. J is TRBJ2-4 and V is TRBV4-1; a weak D match, TRBD1 (6 bases). Germline V gene lookup returns CDR1 MGHRA and CDR2 YSYEKL. V was trimmed by 2 bases and J by 0 bases, leaving 14 bases between them. CDR3 length: 17 residues. The CDR3 region is CASSQLNRVLAKNIQYF. Written as DNA, the CDR3 is TGCGCCAGCAGCCAACTAAACAGGGTTCTAGCCAAAAACATTCAGTACTTC.

Comments on this clonotype: This may stem from a read error, because a much larger clone lies one nucleotide away. The V and J genes are TRBV4-1 and TRBJ2-1; the D gene could be TRBD1 or TRBD2 (6 bases each). CDR3 size: 13 residues. The germline gives CDR1 MGHRA, CDR2 YSYEKL. With 6 bases removed from V and 7 bases from J, the gap between germline ends came to 13 bases. In DNA form, the CDR3 reads TGCGCCAGCAGACAATCGGGGGCTAATGAGCAGTTCTTC. As protein: CASRQSGANEQFF.

Remarks on this clonotype: With a much larger clone just one base away, this may be a read error. The chain carries TRBV28 and TRBJ1-1; D remains unclear. CDR3 length: 14 amino acids. CDR1 and CDR2 from the germline V gene are MDHEN and SYDVKM. Trimming took off 6 bases at V and 0 bases at J, with 11 bases between the two ends. The CDR3 loop is CASSTGSMNTEAFF. CDR3 coding DNA: TGTGCCAGCAGCACGGGTAGCATGAACACTGAAGCTTTCTTT.

The chain recombines TRBV30 with TRBJ1-5; no clear D gene. CDR1 and CDR2 from the germline V gene are GTSNPN and SVGIG (reference sequence). Trimming pared 1 base from V and 3 bases from J, leaving 16 bases between. The CDR3 length is 16 residues. In DNA, the CDR3 is TGTGCCTGGAGTGCCCACCTTGGGGAGGCCAATCAGCCCCAGCATTTT. As protein: CAWSAHLGEANQPQHF.

On this clonotype itself: An end of the junction differs from the germline gene, which may be a read error. The chain recombines TRBV12-3 or TRBV12-4 with TRBJ1-2; D is possibly TRBD1 (5 bases). This CDR3 has 13 amino acids. CDR3 protein: CASSLDKNHGYTF. CDR3 sequence (DNA): TGTGCTAGCAGTTTGGACAAAAACCATGGCTACACCTTC.

The table lists this clonotype with many counts. The chain links TRBV6-1 to TRBJ2-1; a possible D gene is TRBD2 (5 bases). V lost 8 bases and J lost 3, with 17 bases in between. The CDR3 is 15 amino acids. Looked up from germline, CDR1 is MNHNS and CDR2 is SASEGT. This chain's CDR3 is CASGREAGDYNEQFF. The CDR3 DNA follows: TGTGCCAGCGGACGAGAGGCGGGTGACTACAATGAGCAGTTCTTC.

This clonotype was counted once. Relative to the germline gene, one junction end is altered; a read error may explain this. The V gene is TRBV11-3, the J gene TRBJ2-2; TRBD2 aligns across 9 bases. The length of the CDR3 is 17 residues. The germline gives CDR1 SGHNT, CDR2 YENEEA. CDR3 sequence: CASSLGRLAGKTGELFF. The CDR3 coding sequence is TGTGCCAGCAGCTTAGGCAGGCTAGCGGGGAAGACCGGGGAGTTGTTTTTT.

The chain recombines TRBV29-1 with TRBJ1-1; D is possibly TRBD1 (6 bases). There are 14 residues in the CDR3. V was clipped by 4 bases and J by 3 bases, with 15 bases between them. In germline, CDR1 is SQVTM, CDR2 ANQGSEA. The CDR3 sequence: CSVVSGQLDTEAFF. In nucleotides, the CDR3 is TGCAGCGTTGTATCGGGACAACTGGACACTGAAGCTTTCTTT.

The rearrangement uses TRBV12-3 or TRBV12-4 and TRBJ1-5; 7 nucleotides agree with TRBD1. V dropped 3 bases and J dropped 0; count of bases not matched to a gene: 8. The CDR3 consists of 17 residues. CDR3 bases: TGTGCCAGCAGTTTTTTAGGGGGCGGGTATAGCAATCAGCCCCAGCATTTT. Its protein is CASSFLGGGYSNQPQHF.

This clonotype came up many times. The DNA of the CDR3 is TGCAGCGTTGCTGGGAACACCGGGGAGCTGTTTTTT. This codes for CSVAGNTGELFF. The chain recombines TRBV29-1 with TRBJ2-2, with D hard to call. Germline V CDR1 and CDR2: SQVTM, ANQGSEA. CDR3 length: 12 amino acids. Trimming stripped 4 bases from V and 1 base from J, with 4 bases between.

This rearrangement joins TRBV14 to TRBJ2-1, with TRBD2 matching over 8 bases. After removal of 4 bases from V and 4 bases from J, the junction contained 6 bases not matched to a gene. Germline V gives CDR1 SGHDN, CDR2 FVKESK. The CDR3 runs 15 residues. The DNA of the CDR3 is TGTGCCAGCAGCCTTGGACTAGCACCTTACAATGAGCAGTTCTTC. It translates to CASSLGLAPYNEQFF.

The sample holds a few counts of this clonotype. V usage is TRBV2 and J usage is TRBJ2-7; 13 nucleotides agree with TRBD2. The germline gives CDR1 SNHLY, CDR2 FYNNEI. The J segment lost 2 bases and the V segment lost 6 bases, leaving 4 bases of the junction unmatched. This CDR3 is built from 15 residues. The CDR3 sequence is CASSAGLAGAYEQYF. For the CDR3, the DNA is TGTGCCAGCAGCGCCGGACTAGCGGGAGCCTACGAGCAGTACTTC.

This clonotype was found once. At one end, the junction sequence differs from germline, possibly due to a read error. This chain links TRBV18 with TRBJ1-1; D remains ambiguous. Germline V gene data show CDR1 as KGHSH and CDR2 as LQKENI. This CDR3 has 13 residues. In DNA form, the CDR3 reads TGTGCCAGCTCAGACAACAGAAACACTGAAGCTTCCTTT. This encodes CASSDNRNTEASF.

By share of the sample, this clonotype is medium-sized. The rearrangement uses TRBV29-1 and TRBJ2-3; no clear D gene. Deletions cut 3 bases from V and 2 bases from J, with 0 bases between. Germline values: CDR1 SQVTM, CDR2 ANQGSEA. The CDR3 length is 10 residues. CDR3 DNA: TGCAGCGTTGACACAGATACGCAGTATTTT. Amino acids: CSVDTDTQYF.

A single count supports this clonotype. The chain recombines TRBV12-3 or TRBV12-4 with TRBJ2-7; D is unclear. The CDR3 extends over 14 amino acids. CDR3 region: CARTGDAGSYEQYF. CDR3 in DNA: TGTGCTAGGACCGGCGACGCCGGCTCCTACGAGCAGTACTTC.

The chain uses TRBV6-1 and TRBJ1-4, with TRBD1 as a possible D gene (6 bases). The germline V gene has CDR1 MNHNS and CDR2 SASEGT. This CDR3 has 14 residues. The V gene lost 11 bases and the J gene lost 7 bases, with 20 bases spanning the gap. The CDR3 sequence: CACKVGGPGEKLFF. The CDR3 nucleotides read TGTGCCTGCAAGGTTGGGGGCCCAGGTGAAAAACTGTTTTTT.

Note on this clonotype: At one end the junction does not follow the germline gene, possibly because of a read error. The chain employs TRBV28 and TRBJ2-4; weak D call: TRBD1 (5 bases). The CDR3 runs 14 residues. The germline V gene has CDR1 MDHEN and CDR2 SYDVKM. CDR3 DNA sequence: TGTACCAGCAGCTTCTCAAGACAGAAAAACATTCAGTACTTC. Translation gives CTSSFSRQKNIQYF.

This chain links TRBV5-1 with TRBJ2-1; D might be TRBD2 (6 bases). Looked up from germline, CDR1 is SGHRS and CDR2 is YFSETQ. The CDR3 is 16 residues long. V lost 7 bases and J lost 9, with 26 bases in between. The chain's CDR3 is CASALTGLAHNIEQFF. CDR3 coding DNA: TGCGCCAGCGCCCTAACCGGGCTAGCGCATAACATTGAGCAGTTCTTC.

Worth noting for this clonotype: The CDR3 carries no conserved terminal phenylalanine or tryptophan, so it likely arises from a read error. J is TRBJ2-7 and V is TRBV11-2; a possible D gene is TRBD2 (6 bases). This CDR3 spans 15 amino acids. Germline CDR1 reads SGHAT; CDR2 reads FQNNGV. V gave up 5 bases and J gave up 4 bases, with 18 bases separating them. Here the CDR3 DNA reads TGTGCCAGCAGCCGTGCCGGACTAACGGTTTACGAGCAGTACATC. Its translation is CASSRAGLTVYEQYI.